The 10 T cell receptor beta chains below all came from one sample that was sequenced in a study of blood T cell repertoires in COVID-19 (dated by TCRdb to the early 2020s). Libraries were made using the immunoSEQ multiplex PCR assay. The immuneACCESS repertoire file appears here via TCRdb, limited to in-frame rearrangements. These files lack a portion of the clones; in checked studies, under half of the deficit traces to unresolved V genes, and the cause of the others is not known. The sample table holds 100,000 to 150,000 clones, of which around 80% were seen once. 30% to 45% of the sample rests with the top ten. The sequencing input was peripheral blood. These receptors originate from a man aged 35-49 years with active or convalescent COVID-19.

The chain is built from TRBV6-1 and TRBJ1-4; D is perhaps TRBD1 (6 bases). V was shortened by 4 bases and J by 0 bases, with 12 bases between the two germline ends. Germline CDR1 reads MNHNS; CDR2 reads SASEGT. The CDR3 length is 16 residues. The CDR3 DNA follows: TGTGCCAGCAGTGGGGGGCAGTACTCAACTAATGAAAAACTGTTTTTT. Translation gives CASSGGQYSTNEKLFF.

This sequence joins TRBV10-3 and TRBJ2-2; 7 bases are a match to TRBD1. Looked up from germline, CDR1 is ENHRY and CDR2 is SYGVKD. After removal of 7 bases from V and 0 bases from J, the junction contained 8 bases not matched to a gene. There are 16 residues in the CDR3. The CDR3 region has the DNA TGTGCCATCAATGATCCGGGACAGTCGAACACCGGGGAGCTGTTTTTT. Translation gives CAINDPGQSNTGELFF.

V is TRBV30 and J is TRBJ2-3; weak D call: TRBD1 (5 bases). The CDR3 runs 11 residues. Per germline, CDR1 GTSNPN and CDR2 SVGIG (reference sequence). Trimming took off 0 bases at V and 11 bases at J, with 9 bases between the two ends. The CDR3 spells CAWSVNRWQYF. The CDR3 bases are TGTGCCTGGAGTGTAAACAGGTGGCAGTATTTT.

This chain connects TRBV3-1 (or the pseudogene TRBV3-2) to TRBJ1-3; 7 nucleotides line up with TRBD1. J gave up 8 bases and V 1 base, and 8 bases lay outside the gene matches. CDR1 and CDR2 (germline): LGHDT, YNNKEL (reference sequence). The CDR3 is made up of 15 amino acids. The CDR3 nucleotides read TGTGCCAGCAGCCAAGGACAGGGCCCCTCCGACACCATATATTTT. The encoded protein is CASSQGQGPSDTIYF.

V gene TRBV27 combines with J gene TRBJ2-5; possibly TRBD1 for D (6 bases). V was cut by 6 bases and J by 1 base, with 12 bases left in between. CDR3 length: 14 residues. Germline assignment: CDR1 MNHEY and CDR2 SMNVEV (reference sequence). The CDR3 loop is CASRKQGLQETQYF. As DNA, the CDR3 is TGTGCCAGCAGGAAACAGGGCCTCCAAGAGACCCAGTACTTC.

The V and J genes are TRBV12-5 and TRBJ1-2; 10 bases line up with TRBD1. Germline CDR1 is LGHNT and CDR2 is FRNRAP. The CDR3 has 13 amino acids. The J segment lost 7 bases and the V segment lost 4 bases, leaving 3 bases of the junction unmatched. In nucleotides, the CDR3 is TGTGCTAGTGGTTCGACAGGGGGCTTTGGCTACACCTTC. Protein: CASGSTGGFGYTF. The full variable domain, with the rest looked up from reference TRBV12-5 and TRBJ1-2, is DARVTQTPRHKVTEMGQEVTMRCQPILGHNTVFWYRQTMMQGLELLAYFRNRAPLDDSGMPKDRFSAEMPDATLATLKIQPSEPRDSAVYFCASGSTGGFGYTFGSGTRLTVV.

The chain combines TRBV18 with TRBJ2-7, with 7 bases identical to TRBD2. From germline, CDR1 is KGHSH and CDR2 LQKENI. With 2 bases clipped from V and 3 bases from J, the junction kept 4 bases outside the gene matches. There are 14 residues in the CDR3. CDR3 nucleotide sequence: TGTGCCAGCTCACCAATGAGCGGGGTCTACGAGCAGTACTTC. Protein: CASSPMSGVYEQYF.

The gene calls are TRBV11-2 and TRBJ1-2, with TRBD1 as a possible D gene (6 bases). The CDR3 spans 14 residues. The V end lost 8 bases, the J end lost 1 base, and 14 bases lay between the germline ends. CDR1 is SGHAT, CDR2 FQNNGV, per germline. This chain's CDR3 is CASVSQGNNYGYTF. Here the CDR3 DNA reads TGTGCCAGCGTCAGCCAGGGGAATAACTATGGCTACACCTTC. The full variable domain, in which reference TRBV11-2 and TRBJ1-2 provide the parts outside the CDR3, is EAGVAQSPRYKIIEKRQSVAFWCNPISGHATLYWYQQILGQGPKLLIQFQNNGVVDDSQLPKDRFSAERLKGVDSTLKIQPAKLEDSAVYLCASVSQGNNYGYTFGSGTRLTVV.

The rearrangement joins TRBV7-2 to TRBJ1-2; possible D gene TRBD1, 5 bases. Trimming took off 3 bases at V and 2 bases at J, with 10 bases between the two ends. CDR3 length: 14 amino acids. From germline, CDR1 is SGHTA and CDR2 FQGNSA. CDR3 residues: CASSFGGVNYGYTF. Written as DNA, the CDR3 is TGTGCCAGCAGCTTCGGGGGGGTAAACTATGGCTACACCTTC.

V usage is TRBV4-3 and J usage is TRBJ1-3; D is unclear. V was trimmed by 3 bases and J by 2 bases, leaving 2 bases between them. The CDR3 has 12 amino acids. Looked up from germline, CDR1 is LGHNA and CDR2 is YSLEER. CDR3 nucleotide sequence: TGCGCCAGCAGCCACACTGGAAACACCATATATTTT. Translated, it gives CASSHTGNTIYF.